One and the same sample provided the 10 T cell receptor beta chains below, sequenced in a study of shared clonotypes between healthy human individuals (dated by TCRdb to 2020 to 2021). Libraries were constructed by the immunoSEQ multiplex PCR assay. The immuneACCESS repertoire file appears here via TCRdb, limited to in-frame rearrangements. These files lack a portion of the clones; in checked studies, under half of the deficit traces to unresolved V genes, and the cause of the others is not known. In all, the sample holds about 680,000 clones, and about three quarters of those were seen once. Of the sample, around 1.8% is held by the ten largest clones. The specimen sequenced was memory CD4+ T cells sorted from blood. The intended sense of this specimen's cell subset or site label: CD45RA-negative fraction. The source of these receptors is a woman aged 25-40 years in good health.

The V call is TRBV27, the J call TRBJ1-2; 7 bases are a match to TRBD1. J was trimmed by 3 bases and V by 6 bases; bases with no gene match: 7. The CDR3 spans 14 residues. Germline loops: CDR1 MNHEY, CDR2 SMNVEV (reference sequence). CDR3 loop: CASRLTGWHYGYTF. DNA of the CDR3: TGTGCCAGCAGATTGACAGGGTGGCACTATGGCTACACCTTC.

This chain joins TRBV6-6 and TRBJ2-7; TRBD2 might be the D (7 bases). V gave up 5 bases and J gave up 0 bases, with 11 bases separating them. CDR3 length: 14 residues. Germline CDR1 reads MNHNY; CDR2 reads SVGAGI (reference sequence). The DNA for the CDR3 is TGTGCCAGCAGTAGGGGGGGCTTCTCCTACGAGCAGTACTTC. Its protein product is CASSRGGFSYEQYF.

This clone has more than one count but fewer than ten. The chain employs TRBV28 and TRBJ2-2, with a weak D call TRBD1 (6 bases). CDR1 is MDHEN and CDR2 is SYDVKM in the germline V gene. V gave up 10 bases and J gave up 2 bases, with 11 bases separating them. This CDR3 is built from 13 residues. This chain's CDR3 is CATGTHNTGELFF. CDR3 nucleotides: TGTGCCACCGGGACACACAACACCGGGGAGCTGTTTTTT.

The chain recombines TRBV7-9 with TRBJ2-5, with 8 bases lining up with TRBD1. Germline values: CDR1 SEHNR, CDR2 FQNEAQ (reference sequence). The CDR3 contains 13 residues. Trimming cost V 5 bases and J 5 bases; bases outside gene matches: 4. CDR3 DNA: TGTGCCAGCAGCCGGACAGGGTTGGAGACCCAGTACTTC. Its translation is CASSRTGLETQYF.

V and J are TRBV5-1 and TRBJ1-1; D is unresolved. CDR1 is SGHRS, CDR2 YFSETQ, per germline. Deletions cut 6 bases from V and 1 base from J, with 13 bases between. CDR3 length: 14 residues. The CDR3 DNA reads TGCGCCAGCACAGTTGGCCGTACGAACACTGAAGCTTTCTTT. This codes for CASTVGRTNTEAFF.

CDR3 bases: TGTGCCAGCAGTGAAGTAAGAGACAGAGATGGCTACACCTTC. Protein sequence: CASSEVRDRDGYTF. The chain uses TRBV25-1 and TRBJ1-2; D is possibly TRBD1 (5 bases). The CDR3 consists of 14 residues. V was shortened by 2 bases and J by 6 bases, with 13 bases between the two germline ends. The V gene's germline CDR1 is MGHDK and CDR2 SYGVNS.

V is TRBV10-1 and J is TRBJ2-3; TRBD1 aligns across 8 bases. The ends lost 3 bases at V and 11 bases at J; junction bases unmatched: 7. The V gene's germline CDR1 is WNHNN and CDR2 SYGVQD (reference sequence). CDR3 length equals 13 residues. The CDR3 here is CASSEVQGGMQYF. In nucleotides, the CDR3 is TGCGCCAGCAGTGAAGTACAGGGGGGCATGCAGTATTTT.

This chain connects TRBV10-2 to TRBJ2-7; 8 positions match TRBD2. There are 15 residues in the CDR3. The germline V gene encodes CDR1 WSHSY and CDR2 SAAADI. After removal of 3 bases from V and 1 base from J, the junction contained 5 bases not matched to a gene. The CDR3 DNA is TGCGCCAGCAGTGATGCGAGCGGGAGTTCCTACGAGCAGTACTTC. Residues: CASSDASGSSYEQYF.

This chain links TRBV5-1 with TRBJ1-2, with no clear D. Germline V gene data show CDR1 as SGHRS and CDR2 as YFSETQ. V was clipped by 6 bases and J by 6 bases, with 15 bases between them. The CDR3 has 13 residues. The DNA for the CDR3 is TGCGCCAGCACTCCTGGACCGCAACATGGCTACACCTTC. Encoded protein: CASTPGPQHGYTF.

CDR3 DNA sequence: TGTGCCAGCAGCGGGACAGAGGTAGTGAGGGGCAATCAGCCCCAGCATTTT. Its protein is CASSGTEVVRGNQPQHF. The chain employs TRBV21-1 and TRBJ1-5; no check of the table's D call, TRBD1, against the DNA was made. TRBV21-1 is a known pseudogene. This CDR3 is built from 17 residues.